This T cell receptor beta chain was retrieved from a study of OX40 agonist ivuxolimab in advanced cancers. Overall study context: Every patient in dose escalation had hepatocellular carcinoma, melanoma, renal cell or head and neck cancer.

Study-wide points: Expanded clones belonging to CD8+ T cells outnumbered, on average, those of CD4+.

On this clone: Its antigen is as yet unknown.

CDR1 and CDR2 (germline): MDHEN, SYDVKM. J lost 7 bases, V lost 3 bases, and 7 bases had no gene match. This CDR3 region has 15 residues. Sequencing was performed with immunoSEQ multiplex PCR; in TCRdb, only in-frame clones are kept and a portion is missing. The sample includes tens of thousands of clones, about 89% of them seen just once. Individuals having autoimmune disease history or systemic immunosuppression were not enrolled. The study sampled blood at baseline, cycle 4 day 1, and cycle 7 day 1. This chain connects TRBV28 to TRBJ2-1, with 9 bases that match TRBD2. The origin of this receptor is an adult with an advanced solid tumor such as melanoma, head and neck, liver or kidney cancer. Sequenced here: CD4+ or CD8+ T cells sorted from blood, sampled in a trial of the OX40 agonist ivuxolimab. For the CDR3, the DNA is TGTGCCAGCAGTTTCTATGCGGGGGGGCGTAATGAGCAGTTCTTC. Protein: CASSFYAGGRNEQFF.